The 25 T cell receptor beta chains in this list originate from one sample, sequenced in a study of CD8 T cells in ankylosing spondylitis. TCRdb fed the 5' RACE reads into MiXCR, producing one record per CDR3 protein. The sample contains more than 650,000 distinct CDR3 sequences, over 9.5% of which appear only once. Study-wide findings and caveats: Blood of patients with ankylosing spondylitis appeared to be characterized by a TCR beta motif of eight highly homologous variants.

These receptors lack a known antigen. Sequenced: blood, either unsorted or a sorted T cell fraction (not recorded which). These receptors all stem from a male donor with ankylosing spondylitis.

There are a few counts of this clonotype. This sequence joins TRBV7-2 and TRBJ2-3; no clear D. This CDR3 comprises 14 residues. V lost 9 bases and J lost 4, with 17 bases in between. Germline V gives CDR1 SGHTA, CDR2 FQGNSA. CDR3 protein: CASSFRRPPDTQYF. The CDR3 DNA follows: TGTGCCAGTTCCTTTCGTCGGCCACCAGATACGCAGTATTTT.

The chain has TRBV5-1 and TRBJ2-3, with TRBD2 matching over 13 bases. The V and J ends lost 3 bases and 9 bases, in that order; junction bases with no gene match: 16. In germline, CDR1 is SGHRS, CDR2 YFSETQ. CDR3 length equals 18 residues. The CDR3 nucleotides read TGCGCCAGCAGCTATTCCGCCGGGACTAGCGGGGATTATAACACGCAGTATTTT. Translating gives CASSYSAGTSGDYNTQYF.

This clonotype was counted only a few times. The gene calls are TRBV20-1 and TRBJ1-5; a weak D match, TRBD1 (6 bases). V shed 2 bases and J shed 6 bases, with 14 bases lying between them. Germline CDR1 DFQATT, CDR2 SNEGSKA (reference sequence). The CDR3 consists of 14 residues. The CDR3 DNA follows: TGCAGTGCTAGACGGGGGGCGCCGGGTCAGCCCCAGCATTTT. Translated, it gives CSARRGAPGQPQHF.

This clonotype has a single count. The CDR3, as DNA: TGTGCCAGCAGCCCCAGGCCAGACGCTGATGAAAAACTGTTTTTT. Amino acid sequence: CASSPRPDADEKLFF. V and J are TRBV7-2 and TRBJ1-4; D uncertain. The V end was cut by 5 bases, the J end by 6 bases, with 16 bases between. Germline loops: CDR1 SGHTA, CDR2 FQGNSA. CDR3 length: 15 residues. The entire variable domain, with the rest obtained from reference TRBV7-2 and TRBJ1-4, is as follows: GAGVSQSPSNKVTEKGKDVELRCDPISGHTALYWYRQSLGQGLEFLIYFQGNSAPDKSGLPSDRFSAERTGGSVSTLTIQRTQQEDSAVYLCASSPRPDADEKLFFGSGTQLSVL.

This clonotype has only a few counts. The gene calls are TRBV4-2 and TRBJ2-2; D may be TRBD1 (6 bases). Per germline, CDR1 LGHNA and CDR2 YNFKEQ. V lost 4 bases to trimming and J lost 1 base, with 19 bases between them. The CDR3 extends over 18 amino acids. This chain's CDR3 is CASSRLLGQGLNTGELFF. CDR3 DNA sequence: TGTGCCAGCAGCCGCCTACTCGGTCAGGGGCTGAACACCGGGGAGCTGTTTTTT.

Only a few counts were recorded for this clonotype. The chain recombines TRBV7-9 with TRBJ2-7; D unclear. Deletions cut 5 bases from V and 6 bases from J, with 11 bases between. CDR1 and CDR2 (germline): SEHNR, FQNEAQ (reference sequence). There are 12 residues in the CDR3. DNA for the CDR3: TGTGCCAGCAGCCAGGTTTGGCGCGAGCAGTACTTC. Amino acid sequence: CASSQVWREQYF.

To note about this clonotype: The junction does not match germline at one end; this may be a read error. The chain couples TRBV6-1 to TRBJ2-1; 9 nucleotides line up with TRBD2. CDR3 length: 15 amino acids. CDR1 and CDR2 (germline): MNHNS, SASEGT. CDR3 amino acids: CASIASGIVYHEQFF. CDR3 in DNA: TGTGCCAGCATCGCTAGCGGGATAGTCTACCATGAGCAGTTCTTC.

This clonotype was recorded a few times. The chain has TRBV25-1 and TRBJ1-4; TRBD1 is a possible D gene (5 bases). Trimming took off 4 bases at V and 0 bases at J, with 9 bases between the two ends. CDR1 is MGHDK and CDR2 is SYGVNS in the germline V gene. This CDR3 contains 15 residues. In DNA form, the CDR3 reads TGTGCCAGCAGTGGTGGGGGGGCAACTAATGAAAAACTGTTTTTT. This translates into CASSGGGATNEKLFF.

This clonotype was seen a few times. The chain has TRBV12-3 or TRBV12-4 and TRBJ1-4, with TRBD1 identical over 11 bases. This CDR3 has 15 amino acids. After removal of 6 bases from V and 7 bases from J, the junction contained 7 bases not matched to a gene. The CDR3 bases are TGTGCCAGCAGGGGGGGACAGGGGGGATTTGAAAAACTGTTTTTT. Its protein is CASRGGQGGFEKLFF.

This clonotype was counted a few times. The CDR3 region has the DNA TGCAGTGCTAGACTAAGGGTTCAAGAGACCCAGTACTTC. Translated: CSARLRVQETQYF. This rearrangement joins TRBV20-1 to TRBJ2-5; D uncertain. The V end was cut by 2 bases, the J end by 2 bases, with 9 bases between. Germline values: CDR1 DFQATT, CDR2 SNEGSKA (reference sequence). This CDR3 contains 13 residues.

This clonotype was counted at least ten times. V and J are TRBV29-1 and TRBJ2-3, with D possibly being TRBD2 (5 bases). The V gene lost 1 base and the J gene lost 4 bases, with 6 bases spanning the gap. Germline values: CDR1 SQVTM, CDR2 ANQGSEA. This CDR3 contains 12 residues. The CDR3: CSVEGGADTQYF. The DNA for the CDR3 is TGCAGCGTTGAAGGGGGAGCAGATACGCAGTATTTT.

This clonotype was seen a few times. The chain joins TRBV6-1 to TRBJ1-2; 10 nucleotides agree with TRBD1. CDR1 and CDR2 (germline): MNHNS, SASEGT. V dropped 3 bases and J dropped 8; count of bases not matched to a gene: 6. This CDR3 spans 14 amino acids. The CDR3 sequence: CASSDYGTGDGYTF. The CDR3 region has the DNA TGTGCCAGCAGTGACTACGGGACAGGGGACGGCTACACCTTC.

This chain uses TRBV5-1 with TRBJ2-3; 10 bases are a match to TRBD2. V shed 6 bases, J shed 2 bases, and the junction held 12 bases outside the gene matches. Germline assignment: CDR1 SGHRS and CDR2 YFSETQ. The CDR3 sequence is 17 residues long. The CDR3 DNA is TGCGCCAGCACTTTGCCCCTAGCGGGGGACTACACAGATACGCAGTATTTT. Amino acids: CASTLPLAGDYTDTQYF.

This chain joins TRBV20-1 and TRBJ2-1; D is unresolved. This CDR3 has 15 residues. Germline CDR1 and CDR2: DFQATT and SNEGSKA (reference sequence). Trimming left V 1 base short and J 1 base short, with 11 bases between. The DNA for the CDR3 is TGCAGTGCTAGAGCACTTCATAATTCCTACAATGAGCAGTTCTTC. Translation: CSARALHNSYNEQFF.

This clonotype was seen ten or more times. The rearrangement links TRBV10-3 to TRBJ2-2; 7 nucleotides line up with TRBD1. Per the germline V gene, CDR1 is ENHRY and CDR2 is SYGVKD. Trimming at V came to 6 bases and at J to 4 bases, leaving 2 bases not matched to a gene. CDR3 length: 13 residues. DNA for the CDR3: TGTGCCATCAGGGGACAGAGCACCGGGGAGCTGTTTTTT. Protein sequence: CAIRGQSTGELFF.

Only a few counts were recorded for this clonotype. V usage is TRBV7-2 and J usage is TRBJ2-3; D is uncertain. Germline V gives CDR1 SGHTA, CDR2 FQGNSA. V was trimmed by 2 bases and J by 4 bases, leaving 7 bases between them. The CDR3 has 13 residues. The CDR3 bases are TGTGCCAGCAGCTTACGTCCGGCAGATACGCAGTATTTT. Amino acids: CASSLRPADTQYF. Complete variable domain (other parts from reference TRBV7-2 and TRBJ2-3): GAGVSQSPSNKVTEKGKDVELRCDPISGHTALYWYRQSLGQGLEFLIYFQGNSAPDKSGLPSDRFSAERTGGSVSTLTIQRTQQEDSAVYLCASSLRPADTQYFGPGTRLTVL.

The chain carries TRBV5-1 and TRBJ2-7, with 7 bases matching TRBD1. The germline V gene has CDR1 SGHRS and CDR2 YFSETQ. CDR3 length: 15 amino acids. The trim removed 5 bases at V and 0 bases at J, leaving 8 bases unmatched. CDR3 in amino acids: CASRQQGFRSYEQYF. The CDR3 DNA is TGCGCCAGCAGACAACAGGGGTTTCGCTCCTACGAGCAGTACTTC.

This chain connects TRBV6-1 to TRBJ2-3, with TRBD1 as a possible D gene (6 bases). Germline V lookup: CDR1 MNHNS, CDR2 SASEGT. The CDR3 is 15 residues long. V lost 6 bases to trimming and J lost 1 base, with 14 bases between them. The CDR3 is CASSPDSIRTDTQYF. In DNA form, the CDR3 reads TGTGCCAGCAGCCCGGACAGCATTCGCACAGATACGCAGTATTTT.

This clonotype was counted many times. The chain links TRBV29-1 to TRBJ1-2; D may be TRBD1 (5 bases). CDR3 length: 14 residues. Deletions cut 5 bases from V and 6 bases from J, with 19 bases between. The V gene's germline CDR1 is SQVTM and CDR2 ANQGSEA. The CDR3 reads CSVLPGVLYDGYTF. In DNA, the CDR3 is TGCAGCGTTTTACCGGGGGTTCTATATGATGGCTACACCTTC.

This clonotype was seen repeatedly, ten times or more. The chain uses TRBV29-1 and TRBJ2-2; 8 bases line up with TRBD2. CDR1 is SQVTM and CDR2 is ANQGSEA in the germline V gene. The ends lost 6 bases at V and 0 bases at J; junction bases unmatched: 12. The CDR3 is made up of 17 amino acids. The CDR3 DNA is TGCAGCGTCCTTCGTGGTAGCGGGAACGCGAACACCGGGGAGCTGTTTTTT. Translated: CSVLRGSGNANTGELFF.

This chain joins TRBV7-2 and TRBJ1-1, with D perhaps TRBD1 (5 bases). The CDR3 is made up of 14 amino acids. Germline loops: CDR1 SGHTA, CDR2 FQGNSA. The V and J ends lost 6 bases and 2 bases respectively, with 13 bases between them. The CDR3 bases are TGTGCCAGCAGGCGTAGGGACGGCAACACTGAAGCTTTCTTT. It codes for CASRRRDGNTEAFF.

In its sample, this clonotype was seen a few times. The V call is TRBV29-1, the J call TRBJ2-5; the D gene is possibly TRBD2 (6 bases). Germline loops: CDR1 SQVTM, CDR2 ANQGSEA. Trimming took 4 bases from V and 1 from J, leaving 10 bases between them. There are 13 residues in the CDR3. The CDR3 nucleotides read TGCAGCGTTGGGGGCGGGACCCAAGAGACCCAGTACTTC. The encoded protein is CSVGGGTQETQYF.

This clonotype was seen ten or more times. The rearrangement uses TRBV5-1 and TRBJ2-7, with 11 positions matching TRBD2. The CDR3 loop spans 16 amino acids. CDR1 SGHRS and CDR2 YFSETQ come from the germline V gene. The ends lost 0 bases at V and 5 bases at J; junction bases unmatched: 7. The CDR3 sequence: CASSLAVTSGSHEQYF. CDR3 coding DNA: TGCGCCAGCAGCTTGGCCGTTACTAGCGGGAGCCACGAGCAGTACTTC. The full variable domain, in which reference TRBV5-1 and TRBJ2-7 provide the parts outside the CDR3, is KAGVTQTPRYLIKTRGQQVTLSCSPISGHRSVSWYQQTPGQGLQFLFEYFSETQRNKGNFPGRFSGRQFSNSRSEMNVSTLELGDSALYLCASSLAVTSGSHEQYFGPGTRLTVT.

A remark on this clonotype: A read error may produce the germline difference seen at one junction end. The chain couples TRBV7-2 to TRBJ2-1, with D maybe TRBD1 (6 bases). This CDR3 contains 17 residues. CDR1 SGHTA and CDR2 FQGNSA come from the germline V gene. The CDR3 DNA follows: TGTGCCAGCAGCTTATTTTCAGGGGCAGCTTGGAACAATCAGCAGTTCTTC. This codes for CASSLFSGAAWNNQQFF.

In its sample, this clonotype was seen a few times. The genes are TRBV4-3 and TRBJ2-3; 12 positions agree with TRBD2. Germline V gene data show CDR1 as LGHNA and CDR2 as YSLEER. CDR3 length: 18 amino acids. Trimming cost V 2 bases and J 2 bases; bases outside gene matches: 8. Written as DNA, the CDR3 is TGCGCCAGCAGCCAAAAGACAACTAGCGGGGGGACCACAGATACGCAGTATTTT. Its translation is CASSQKTTSGGTTDTQYF.